This entry concerns a single TCR beta chain. No antigen is known for it. V was cut by 2 bases and J by 6 bases, with 5 bases left in between. The CDR3 is made up of 12 amino acids. Germline assignment: CDR1 MGHDK and CDR2 SYGVNS. The sample originates from a study of T-cell reconstitution after alpha-beta-depleted transplantation in children. Study-wide points: After transplant, at about two months, alpha-beta T cells were reportedly derived from several hundred expanded graft clones. Newly produced T cells mostly accounted for T-cell counts and diversity one year post-transplant.

Preparation of the TCRbeta library involved a method that used unique molecular identifiers. TCRdb processed the PCR reads anew with MiXCR; each CDR3 protein has one entry. The data show around 300,000 distinct CDR3 sequences, over 20% seen once. The chain couples TRBV25-1 to TRBJ2-4; perhaps TRBD1 as D (5 bases). This clonotype was sampled from a male patient aged 10 to 17 who had a stem cell transplant for acute lymphoblastic leukemia, so the T cells may come from the graft donor. The sequences come from PBMCs, mostly from graft donor cells, collected 180 days after TCRalphabeta/CD19-depleted stem cell transplant. CDR3 DNA sequence: TGTGCCAGCAGTGAACAGGGAAACATTCAGTACTTC. Translating gives CASSEQGNIQYF.